This T cell receptor beta chain was sequenced during a study of CD8 T cells in ankylosing spondylitis. Whole-study results and caveats: Disease-linked clones were reportedly significantly enriched in matched ankylosing spondylitis synovial fluid. Typical of ankylosing spondylitis blood, it appeared, was a TCR beta motif of roughly eight highly homologous variants.

5'-RACE, quantitative and with molecular barcodes, yielded the TCR beta libraries. TCRdb processed the 5' RACE reads anew with MiXCR; each CDR3 protein has one entry. The sample includes around 480,000 distinct CDR3 sequences, roughly 18% seen only once; the top ten take about 0.94%. A few counts support this clonotype. Its cognate antigen is unknown. Trimming took off 0 bases at V and 2 bases at J, with 14 bases between the two ends. Germline assignment: CDR1 SGHRS and CDR2 YFSETQ. The CDR3 covers 16 residues. The TCR sequence derives from a male donor with ankylosing spondylitis. The chain combines TRBV5-1 with TRBJ2-5; D gene unclear. The source material was blood, either unsorted or a sorted T cell fraction (not recorded which). The CDR3 loop reads CASSLDTVSPQETQYF. The CDR3 coding sequence is TGCGCCAGCAGCTTGGACACGGTGTCACCGCAAGAGACCCAGTACTTC.